This T cell receptor (beta chain) originates from a study of blood T cell repertoires in COVID-19. Study at large: COVID-19 samples collected from the United States, Italy and Spain covered acute and convalescent phases. The analysed material was cDNA or gDNA that came from T cells, B-cell-depleted T cells, or PBMCs.

Between the trimmed V and J ends, which lost 4 bases and 7 bases, there was a span of 17 bases. Looked up from germline, CDR1 is MNHNS and CDR2 is SASEGT. The CDR3 is 16 amino acids. How the authors handled the data: How many nucleated cells were present was estimated from reference gene primer amplification. Using immunoSEQ multiplex PCR, the repertoire was profiled, and TCRdb retains in-frame clones only, with some absent. The V and J calls and the clone size are those of that table, but D and trimming were determined from the DNA. The table has about 360,000 clones, approximately 86% seen once; the top ten hold 3%.

This chain connects TRBV6-1 to TRBJ1-6; TRBD1 is a possible D gene (6 bases). This TCR derives from a human donor in a cohort sampled during active COVID-19. The sequencing sample was made of peripheral blood. CDR3 residues: CASSARGGPENSPLHF. CDR3 DNA: TGTGCCAGCAGTGCACGAGGGGGTCCGGAAAATTCACCCCTCCACTTT.